Sequencing of this T cell receptor (beta chain) was carried out in a study of shared clonotypes between healthy human individuals. Generated by immunoSEQ multiplex PCR, the TCRdb table keeps only in-frame clones and is missing some. Among 2 million to 3 million clones listed, under 95% were seen once. CDR3 length equals 15 residues. CDR1 LGHNA and CDR2 YSLEER come from the germline V gene. With V trimmed by 3 bases and J by 6 bases, 9 bases remained unmatched. The receptor was derived from a man aged 18 to 35 in good health. Some clones in this sample may be carry-over from other donors' samples. This chain joins TRBV4-3 and TRBJ2-3; 7 nucleotides line up with TRBD1. Sequenced: naive CD4+ T cells from PBMCs. The subset: CD45RA+ positively selected. Here the CDR3 DNA reads TGCGCCAGCAGCCAGGGGGCAGGGGGTATGGATACGCAGTATTTT. Translated: CASSQGAGGMDTQYF.